This TCR beta chain originates from a study of T-cell memory formation after mild COVID-19. There are a few counts of this clonotype. Its antigen is currently unknown. Between the trimmed V and J ends, which lost 1 base and 5 bases, there was a span of 1 base. The CDR3 consists of 11 residues. In TCRdb, the 5' RACE reads were re-called with MiXCR into one record per CDR3 protein. The sample holds 200,000 to 250,000 distinct CDR3 sequences, roughly 30% seen once. Study-wide findings and caveats: Clones that contracted from day 15 to 85 were balanced CD4/CD8, while later expanders leaned CD4+. Confirmation was lacking for SARS-CoV-2 specificity of second-wave clones that peaked on day 37.

The clonotype originates from an adult woman who had mild COVID-19 (a few samples of this study predate the infection). Cell type and time point are not known. Input material: PBMCs or a T cell subset sorted from them (not recorded which). The chain carries TRBV12-3 or TRBV12-4 and TRBJ2-3; the D is unclear. The CDR3 reads CASSLVDTQYF. The CDR3 region has the DNA TGTGCCAGCAGTTTAGTAGATACGCAGTATTTT.